A single sample is the source of the 4 T cell receptor beta chains below, sequenced in a study of identifying expanded T cells in peripheral blood. TCRdb keeps only in-frame clones here, not all; method: immunoSEQ multiplex PCR. This repertoire shows 75,000 to 95,000 clones, 85% to 90% found once; its top ten account for approximately 7%. Sequencing was done on a sample of blood. Source of these receptors: a person between 18 and 75 years old in good health.

CDR3 region: CSVDGGQLNYGYTF. The CDR3 nucleotides are TGCAGCGTTGATGGGGGACAGCTGAACTATGGCTACACCTTC. V gene TRBV29-1 combines with J gene TRBJ1-2, with TRBD1 identical over 7 bases. The CDR3 extends over 14 amino acids. CDR1 and CDR2 (germline): SQVTM, ANQGSEA. The junction had 6 bases not matched to a gene; V was cut back by 3 bases and J by 2 bases. Full variable domain (rest looked up from reference TRBV29-1 and TRBJ1-2): SAVISQKPSRDICQRGTSLTIQCQVDSQVTMMFWYRQQPGQSLTLIATANQGSEATYESGFVIDKFPISRPNLTFSTLTVSNMSPEDSSIYLCSVDGGQLNYGYTFGSGTRLTVV.

This CDR3 is CASSKSGRAFF. The CDR3 bases are TGTGCCAGCAGCAAGAGTGGAAGAGCTTTCTTT. The chain combines TRBV9 with TRBJ1-1; D gene ambiguous. Germline V gives CDR1 SGDLS, CDR2 YYNGEE. This CDR3 comprises 11 residues. Trimming removed 4 bases at V and 10 bases at J, with 11 bases between.

The chain couples TRBV11-2 to TRBJ1-1; possibly TRBD1 for D (5 bases). V was shortened by 3 bases and J by 6 bases, with 8 bases between the two germline ends. In germline, CDR1 is SGHAT, CDR2 FQNNGV. This CDR3 is 12 amino acids long. CDR3 nucleotides: TGTGCCAGCAGCTTCGGGACTCCTGAAGCTTTCTTT. Translating it yields CASSFGTPEAFF.

This rearrangement joins TRBV10-3 to TRBJ2-3; D is uncertain. V gave up 10 bases and J gave up 0 bases, with 5 bases separating them. CDR3 length: 11 amino acids. Per germline, CDR1 ENHRY and CDR2 SYGVKD. The CDR3 DNA reads TGTGCCACAGTTAGCACAGATACGCAGTATTTT. Its protein is CATVSTDTQYF.